This T cell receptor beta chain was retrieved from a study of blood T cells in healthy people across ages. PCR was performed a second time for about 7 to 11 cycles using a sample-barcoded 5' primer and a J-beta primer mix. The authors tagged each cDNA molecule using a template-switch adaptor with 12 random nucleotides. TCRdb re-analysed the 5' RACE reads in MiXCR, keeping a single row per CDR3 protein. Seen here are 700,000 or so distinct CDR3 sequences, around 41% observed once, and the top ten hold about 32%. Study-wide results and limits: The donors' CMV status was not determined, possibly confounding changes in expanded clonotypes. Naive and antigen-experienced cells could not be conclusively compared, given unsorted PBMCs.

Concerning this clonotype: Its antigen is not identified.

Per germline, CDR1 KGHSY and CDR2 FQNENV. Trimming stripped 0 bases from V and 3 bases from J, with 10 bases between. The CDR3 contains 15 residues. This receptor was taken from an elderly man in good health. The J gene is TRBJ2-3, the V gene TRBV16, with a weak D call TRBD2 (5 bases). Material for sequencing was blood. The CDR3 sequence is CASSQSLAVTDTQYF. DNA of the CDR3: TGTGCCAGCAGCCAATCCCTAGCAGTTACAGATACGCAGTATTTT.